This T cell receptor (beta chain) was profiled in a study of early stage breast cancer tumors (dated by TCRdb to 2015 to 2018). For context, the study as a whole: Of the 15 to 20 invasive breast tumors, twelve were found to be estrogen receptor-positive, progesterone receptor-positive and HER2-negative. Of the roughly twelve ER+/PR+/HER2- tumors, eight were classified as invasive ductal carcinomas and four as invasive lobular carcinomas. On average, each sample got around 10-fold read coverage. A total of 2.7 million or so templates, representing 1,097,674 unique clonotypes, were detected across all samples. Broad study findings and their caveats: Compared with adjacent normal breast tissue, tumors had roughly 2.5-fold higher T cell density and higher clonality. Repertoires from blood and normal breast were more alike than repertoires from blood and tumor, and in about 90% of the 16 patients, comparing each tissue with blood separated tumor from normal. Because the cohort was small, a breakdown by tumor subtype could not be done. Sequencing bulk genomic DNA from unsorted cells could not capture chain pairing or functional markers like CD4, CD8 and FOXP3. Enriched TCRB sequences shared across patients were mostly commonly generated sequences, unlikely to play an important role in the tumor microenvironment.

The CDR3 has 16 amino acids, counting the end cysteine and phenylalanine. The read is trimmed to its CDR3 DNA, 48 bases read in frame from base 1. Ends trimmed: V by 0 bases, J by 2 bases; bases unmatched to a gene: 5. Looking up the germline V gene yields CDR1 LGHNA and CDR2 YNFKEQ. The study profiled bulk TCR beta-chain repertoires in matched peripheral blood, tumor and adjacent normal breast tissue taken from some 15 patients with early-stage breast cancer. Before surgery, whole blood (about 5-10 mL) was collected into EDTA tubes and processed within 2 hours. Peripheral blood mononuclear cells were isolated by Ficoll-Paque centrifugation in SepMate-50 tubes. PBMCs were cryopreserved in aliquots of roughly 1.9 to 4 million cells in roughly 90% FBS with approximately 10% DMSO and kept in liquid nitrogen. Genomic DNA was extracted with the Qiagen AllPrep DNA/RNA Mini kit. Of note for this clone: Its antigen has not been determined. No much larger clonotype is one base removed from it; base qualities were not supplied.

Each sample was amplified in two independent genomic DNA replicates, using about 0.45 ug for blood and around 1.6 ug for tumor or normal breast. TCRB sequencing of genomic DNA was carried out with the ImmunoSeq Intro kit according to the manufacturer's instructions. Multiplex PCR ran 25 to 35 cycles with proprietary primers and spike-in control sequences for absolute quantification. Single-end 150-bp reads were used to sequence an 87-bp fragment covering the CDR3 and the flanking V and J genes. Each lane of an Illumina MiSeq running version 3.0 chemistry carried seven multiplexed samples, with two replicates apiece. As for how the authors treated the data: The vendor's proprietary pipeline processed the raw data and merged both replicates into a single result for each sample. Clonotypes were defined as productive rearrangements sharing the V-gene family, CDR3 amino acid sequence and J-gene segment. Clonality was computed as 1 minus the normalized Shannon entropy (Pielou evenness) of TCRB abundances. To estimate T cell density, the total number of templates was divided by the number of input cells, which was inferred from the amount of DNA input. Recon was used with default parameters to estimate total repertoire diversity and clonality. Clonotypes with over 0.1% abundance in tumor and at least 32-fold higher abundance in tumor than in normal breast were defined as tumor-enriched. TCRdb took over this immuneACCESS table, retaining in-frame rearrangements with V and J assigned. Such tables are incomplete; in checked studies, under half of the missing clones stem from an unresolved V gene, and the remainder is unexplained. V and J calls and clone size follow that table, whereas D and trimming were derived from the DNA. The sample contains tens of thousands of clones, around 78% of them found a single time. Roughly 3.5% of the sample goes to the ten largest clones.

The receptor comes from a middle-aged person with breast cancer. Sequences were obtained from blood. This sequence uses TRBV4-2 and TRBJ2-7; 9 bases in the junction line up with TRBD2. CDR3 reads: CASSQDQSGGTYEQYF. The nucleotide sequence is TGTGCCAGCAGCCAAGATCAGAGCGGGGGGACCTACGAGCAGTACTTC.